This T cell receptor beta chain derives from a study of blood T cells in healthy people across ages (dated by TCRdb to between 2015 and 2017). Regarding the complete study: In model experiments, roughly one uniquely barcoded TCR beta cDNA molecule per two T cells was captured by template switching. To track age-related changes in TCR beta repertoire diversity, the study relied on deep sequencing normalized with unique cDNA molecular identifiers. The donors were divided into four age groups: young (average roughly 17 years), middle-aged (approximately 39), aged (around 59) and long-lived (82). To avoid experimental bias, donors of different ages were spread randomly across the sequencing lanes. The study analyzed two additional independent replicas of 1 million unique cDNA reads from the same blood draw for two donors, one aged 18 to 30 and one aged 80 or older.

Points on this clonotype: The clone's antigen remains unknown. The input lacks base qualities; no much larger clone sits a single base away.

Donors were a few dozen systemically healthy Caucasian individuals from Russia aged roughly 6 to 100 years. Each donor gave roughly 11 milliliters of peripheral blood, drawn into EDTA-treated Vacutainer tubes. Ficoll-Paque density-gradient centrifugation was used to isolate PBMCs, with at least 6.5 million per sample. Trizol reagent was used to extract total RNA from the PBMCs, yielding at least 5 micrograms per sample. The percentages of naive CD45RAhigh/CD27high T cells were determined by flow cytometry on a PBMC aliquot from every donor. From its cysteine to its phenylalanine, the CDR3 spans 14 amino acids. The kept DNA is CDR3 alone, 42 bases in frame from the first base. CDR1 and CDR2, per the germline V gene (reference sequence), are SEHNR and FQNEAQ. Trimming leaves V shorter by 5 bases and J shorter by 4 bases, with the junction holding 4 bases beyond the gene matches. Results and caveats for the whole study, not just this receptor: Estimates of total diversity based on one million sequenced T cells were regarded as lower bounds and as underestimates. The percentage of naive T cells measured by flow cytometry correlated strongly with observed TCR beta diversity. Bulk unsorted PBMC profiling prevented conclusive comparison of naive and antigen-experienced compartments. Compared with the aged group, more naive CD4+ T cells, fewer expanded clones and increased TCR diversity were shown by the long-lived group, suggesting age selection. Observed TCR beta diversity per million T cells fell roughly linearly with age, and a significant reduction was already apparent by age about 38. Donor CMV infection status was unknown, potentially confounding age-related changes in expanded clonotypes.

Library preparation employed 5' RACE. The reads were generated on an Illumina HiSeq 2500. A second PCR of roughly 7 to 11 cycles was performed with a sample-barcoded 5' primer and a J-beta primer mix. A template-switch 5' adaptor carrying 12 random nucleotides introduced a unique molecular identifier onto each TCR beta cDNA molecule. Each sample yielded at least 3 million CDR3-containing paired-end reads. All of the RNA was converted into first-strand cDNA using the Mint cDNA synthesis kit, with a TRBC-specific oligonucleotide serving as the primer. All cDNA was treated with uracil-DNA glycosylase and then went through a first 18-cycle PCR with the universal primers M1SS and BC2_uni_R. The published analysis was carried out like this. Each sample was normalized by randomly selecting 1 million high-quality reads, each carrying a distinct molecular identifier. Instead of being binned into consensus sequences, reads that shared molecular identifiers were thrown out. CDR3 identification, clonotype clustering and error correction used MiTCR with a Q25 quality threshold and the strictest error-elimination algorithm. A nonparametric unseen species model with Euler transformation was used to estimate a lower bound on total TCR beta diversity. The public reads were quality trimmed at Q25 with fastp and then assembled into clones with MiXCR by TCRdb, keeping productive beta chains. Each record represents a unique CDR3 protein, reported with the most common genes and DNA among its rows. Here the V and J calls rest on TCRdb's processing, not on the authors' analysis. This sample is represented by around 690,000 distinct CDR3 sequences; 58% of them were singletons. Approximately 37% of the sample goes to the ten largest clones.

This receptor chain uses TRBV7-9 and TRBJ2-1; 8 bases in the junction line up with TRBD1. Input material: blood. The source is a man aged 55 to 69 in good health. At the DNA level, the sequence is TGTGCCAGCAGCCCACGGACAGGGTACAATGAGCAGTTCTTC. Translated, it reads CASSPRTGYNEQFF. This CDR3, with the reference TRBV7-9 and TRBJ2-1 proteins standing in past its ends, gives the full variable domain DTGVSQNPRHKITKRGQNVTFRCDPISEHNRLYWYRQTLGQGPEFLTYFQNEAQLEKSRLLSDRFSAERPKGSFSTLEIQRTEQGDSAMYLCASSPRTGYNEQFFGPGTRLTVL.